This T cell receptor (beta chain) was observed in a study of blood T cells in healthy people across ages. Looking at the study overall: Template switching captured about one barcoded beta molecule per two T cells.

With a J-beta primer mix and a sample-barcoded 5' primer, a second PCR ran roughly 6 to 11 cycles. Each cDNA molecule carried a tag from a template-switch adaptor that contained 12 random nucleotides. TCRdb re-called the 5' RACE reads with MiXCR, one entry per CDR3 protein. Of approximately 760,000 distinct CDR3 sequences in the sample, around 25% were seen once. The ends were cut back, 3 bases at V and 5 bases at J, with 14 bases in the middle. This CDR3 contains 13 residues. CDR1 and CDR2 from the germline V gene are DFQATT and SNEGSKA (reference sequence). Only a few counts were recorded for this clonotype. The target antigen is unknown. Notes on the study in general: PBMCs left unsorted prevented a conclusive naive versus antigen-experienced comparison.

In addition, the sample was reused for a study of T cells of mothers and their children. That publication notes: Barcodes and 2-4 random nucleotides were added by M1S in the second PCR.

The chain recombines TRBV20-1 with TRBJ2-7; D possibly corresponds to TRBD1 (6 bases). This clonotype was obtained from a boy between 10 and 17 years old in good health. Sequencing was done on a sample of blood. The CDR3 here is CSARSRGSNEQYF. CDR3 in DNA: TGCAGTGCTAGGTCCAGGGGAAGTAACGAGCAGTACTTC.